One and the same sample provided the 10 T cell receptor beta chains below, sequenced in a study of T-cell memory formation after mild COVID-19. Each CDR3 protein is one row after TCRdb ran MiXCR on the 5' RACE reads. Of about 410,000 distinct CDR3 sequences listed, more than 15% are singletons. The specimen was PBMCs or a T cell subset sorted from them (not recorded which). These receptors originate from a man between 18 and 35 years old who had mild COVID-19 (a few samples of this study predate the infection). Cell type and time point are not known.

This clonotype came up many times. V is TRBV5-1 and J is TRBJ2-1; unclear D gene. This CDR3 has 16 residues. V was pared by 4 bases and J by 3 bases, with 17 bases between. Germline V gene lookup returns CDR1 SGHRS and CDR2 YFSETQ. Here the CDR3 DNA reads TGCGCCAGCAGCCGAACCTCGGTCGGAGACTACAATGAGCAGTTCTTC. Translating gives CASSRTSVGDYNEQFF.

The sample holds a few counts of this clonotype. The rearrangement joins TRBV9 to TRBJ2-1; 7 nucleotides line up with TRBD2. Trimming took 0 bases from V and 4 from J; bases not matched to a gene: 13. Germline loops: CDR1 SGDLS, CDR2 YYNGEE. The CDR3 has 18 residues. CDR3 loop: CASSVEVASGLPYNEQFF. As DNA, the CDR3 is TGTGCCAGCAGCGTAGAGGTGGCTAGCGGTCTACCGTACAATGAGCAGTTCTTC. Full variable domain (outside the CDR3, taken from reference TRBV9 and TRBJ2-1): DSGVTQTPKHLITATGQRVTLRCSPRSGDLSVYWYQQSLDQGLQFLIQYYNGEERAKGNILERFSAQQFPDLHSELNLSSLELGDSALYFCASSVEVASGLPYNEQFFGPGTRLTVL.

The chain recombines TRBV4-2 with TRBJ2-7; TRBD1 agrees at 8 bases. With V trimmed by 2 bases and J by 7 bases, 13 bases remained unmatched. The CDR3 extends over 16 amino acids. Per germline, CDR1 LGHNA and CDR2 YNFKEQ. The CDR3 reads CASSQINLRQGMEQYF. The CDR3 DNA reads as TGTGCCAGCAGCCAAATAAACCTCCGACAGGGGATGGAGCAGTACTTC.

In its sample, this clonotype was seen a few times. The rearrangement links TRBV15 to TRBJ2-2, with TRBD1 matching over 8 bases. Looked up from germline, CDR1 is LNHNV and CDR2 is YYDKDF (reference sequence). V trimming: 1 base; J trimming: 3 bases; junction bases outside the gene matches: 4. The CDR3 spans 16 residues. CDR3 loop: CATSRGDRGDTGELFF. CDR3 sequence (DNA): TGTGCCACCAGCAGAGGCGACAGGGGCGACACCGGGGAGCTGTTTTTT.

CDR3 residues: CATQESKTQYF. The CDR3, as DNA: TGTGCCACGCAGGAGAGTAAGACCCAGTACTTC. V is TRBV24-1 and J is TRBJ2-5; no reliable D call. Trimming shortened V by 10 bases and J by 6 bases, and 11 bases separated the two germline ends. The CDR3 is made up of 11 amino acids. CDR1 KGHDR and CDR2 SFDVKD come from the germline V gene.

The DNA of the CDR3 is TGTGCCAGCAGCCCCTTCCGGGACAGTCGCACAGATACGCAGTATTTT. As protein: CASSPFRDSRTDTQYF. The chain combines TRBV7-3 with TRBJ2-3; 7 nucleotides align to TRBD1. Germline V CDR1 and CDR2: SGHTA, FQGTGA. The CDR3 runs 16 residues. V was clipped by 5 bases and J by 1 base; unmatched bases: 9.

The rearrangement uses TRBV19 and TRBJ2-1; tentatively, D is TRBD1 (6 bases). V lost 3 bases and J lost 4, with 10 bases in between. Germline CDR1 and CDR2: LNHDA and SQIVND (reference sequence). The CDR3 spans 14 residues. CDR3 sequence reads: CASSIRGPYNEQFF. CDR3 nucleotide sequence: TGTGCCAGTAGTATCAGGGGACCGTACAATGAGCAGTTCTTC.

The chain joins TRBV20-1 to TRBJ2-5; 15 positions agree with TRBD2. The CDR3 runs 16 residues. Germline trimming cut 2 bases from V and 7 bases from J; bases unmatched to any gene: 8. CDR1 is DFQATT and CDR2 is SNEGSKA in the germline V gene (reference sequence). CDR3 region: CSARPRTSGGATTQYF. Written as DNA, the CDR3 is TGCAGTGCTAGACCCCGGACTAGCGGGGGGGCAACGACCCAGTACTTC.

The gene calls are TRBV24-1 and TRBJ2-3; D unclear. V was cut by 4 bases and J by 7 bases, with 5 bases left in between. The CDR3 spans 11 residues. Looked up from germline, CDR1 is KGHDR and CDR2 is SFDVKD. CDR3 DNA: TGTGCCACCAGTGAGGGATATACGCAGTATTTT. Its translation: CATSEGYTQYF.

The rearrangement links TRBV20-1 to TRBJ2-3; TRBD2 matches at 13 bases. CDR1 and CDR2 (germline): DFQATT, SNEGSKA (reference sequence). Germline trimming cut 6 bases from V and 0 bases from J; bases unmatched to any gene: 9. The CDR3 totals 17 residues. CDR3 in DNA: TGCAGTGCCCGGGCGGGACTAGCGGGGTTTAGCACAGATACGCAGTATTTT. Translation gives CSARAGLAGFSTDTQYF.